This entry describes one T cell receptor beta chain. This sample includes further DNA sequences coding for the same CDR3. Sequencing used immunoSEQ multiplex PCR; TCRdb keeps in-frame clones, though not all of them. The sample has 450,000 or so clones, roughly 89% seen once. The data were taken from a study of blood T cell repertoires in COVID-19. Germline CDR1 reads SEHNR; CDR2 reads FQNEAQ (reference sequence). Trimming removed 2 bases at V and 1 base at J, with 5 bases between. This CDR3 has 14 amino acids. Sample: peripheral blood. This receptor was identified in a man aged 18-30 years with COVID-19, enrolled during active disease. This chain connects TRBV7-9 to TRBJ2-2, with D perhaps TRBD1 (5 bases). CDR3 sequence (DNA): TGTGCCAGCAGCTTAACAGGGAACACCGGGGAGCTGTTTTTT. It yields the protein CASSLTGNTGELFF. Full variable domain (outside the CDR3, taken from reference TRBV7-9 and TRBJ2-2): DTGVSQNPRHKITKRGQNVTFRCDPISEHNRLYWYRQTLGQGPEFLTYFQNEAQLEKSRLLSDRFSAERPKGSFSTLEIQRTEQGDSAMYLCASSLTGNTGELFFGEGSRLTVL.